The 28 T cell receptor beta chains listed next were all sequenced from one sample in a study of control samples from healthy donors and cancer patients. Sequencing used immunoSEQ multiplex PCR; TCRdb keeps in-frame clones, though not all of them. This sample has approximately 89,000 clones, with roughly 84% found just once. The sample consisted of blood. Every receptor here comes from a woman between 40 and 50 years old in good health.

The chain uses TRBV29-1 and TRBJ2-5, with TRBD1 identical over 7 bases. The germline V gene has CDR1 SQVTM and CDR2 ANQGSEA. With V trimmed by 5 bases and J by 2 bases, 2 bases remained unmatched. This CDR3 contains 12 residues. The CDR3 DNA sequence: TGCAGCGTTTACAGGGGTCAAGAGACCCAGTACTTC. It codes for CSVYRGQETQYF.

The J gene is TRBJ2-7, the V gene TRBV2, with 10 bases aligning to TRBD1. This CDR3 is 13 amino acids long. Germline CDR1 reads SNHLY; CDR2 reads FYNNEI. V lost 8 bases and J lost 5; bases outside the gene matches: 6. The CDR3 sequence is CASRQGALHEQYF. The CDR3 region has the DNA TGTGCCAGCCGACAGGGGGCTCTCCACGAGCAGTACTTC.

The chain links TRBV29-1 to TRBJ1-1; TRBD1 aligns across 7 bases. The CDR3 is 17 residues long. Germline V gene lookup returns CDR1 SQVTM and CDR2 ANQGSEA. V shed 2 bases and J 7 bases; nucleotides not matched to a gene: 19. CDR3 sequence: CSVERGGLSTREVEAFF. In DNA form, the CDR3 reads TGCAGCGTTGAAAGAGGGGGCCTCTCAACAAGAGAGGTTGAAGCTTTCTTT.

CDR3 in DNA: TGTGCCAGCAGCCAAGATCAGGGGGAGGTAGAGACCCAGTACTTC. Protein: CASSQDQGEVETQYF. V usage is TRBV3-1 (or the pseudogene TRBV3-2) and J usage is TRBJ2-5, with D maybe TRBD1 (7 bases). There are 15 residues in the CDR3. CDR1 and CDR2 (germline): LGHDT, YNNKEL (reference sequence). Trimming took off 0 bases at V and 4 bases at J, with 12 bases between the two ends.

The V gene is TRBV18, the J gene TRBJ2-7; a possible D gene is TRBD1 (6 bases). Trimming stripped 8 bases from V and 1 base from J, with 15 bases between. Germline CDR1 is KGHSH and CDR2 is LQKENI. The CDR3 runs to 14 residues. CDR3 nucleotide sequence: TGTGCCAGCCAGGGGCTGGGACAATCCTACGAGCAGTACTTC. Its protein product is CASQGLGQSYEQYF.

The chain employs TRBV7-2 and TRBJ1-2; D is perhaps TRBD1 (5 bases). CDR3 size: 17 residues. Germline V gene data show CDR1 as SGHTA and CDR2 as FQGNSA. V was pared by 1 base and J by 5 bases, with 20 bases between. The CDR3 region has the DNA TGTGCCAGCAGCTTAGTCGTATCCGAAACCGGGACGTATGGCTACACCTTC. Protein sequence: CASSLVVSETGTYGYTF. Full variable domain (rest looked up from reference TRBV7-2 and TRBJ1-2): GAGVSQSPSNKVTEKGKDVELRCDPISGHTALYWYRQSLGQGLEFLIYFQGNSAPDKSGLPSDRFSAERTGGSVSTLTIQRTQQEDSAVYLCASSLVVSETGTYGYTFGSGTRLTVV.

CDR3 coding DNA: TGTGCCAGCAGCCCTCGACAGGGGGCAGCGTACGAGCAGTACTTC. It encodes CASSPRQGAAYEQYF. The rearrangement joins TRBV6-6 to TRBJ2-7; 10 nucleotides align to TRBD1. The CDR3 covers 15 residues. Germline V gives CDR1 MNHNY, CDR2 SVGAGI (reference sequence). The junction had 9 bases not matched to a gene; V was cut back by 6 bases and J by 4 bases.

The chain combines TRBV7-2 with TRBJ2-7; 14 nucleotides agree with TRBD2. This CDR3 contains 14 residues. Germline V gives CDR1 SGHTA, CDR2 FQGNSA. V was pared by 1 base and J by 12 bases, with 5 bases of the junction left unmatched. CDR3 in amino acids: CASSLETSGGAWYF. The CDR3 region has the DNA TGTGCCAGCAGCTTAGAGACTAGCGGGGGGGCGTGGTACTTC.

V is TRBV9 and J is TRBJ2-2; D not resolved. The CDR3 extends over 15 amino acids. The V gene's germline CDR1 is SGDLS and CDR2 YYNGEE. Trimming took 1 base from V and 4 from J, leaving 11 bases between them. The CDR3 protein is CASSVKGSTTGELFF. DNA of the CDR3: TGTGCCAGCAGCGTAAAAGGGTCGACCACCGGGGAGCTGTTTTTT. Full variable domain (outside the CDR3, taken from reference TRBV9 and TRBJ2-2): DSGVTQTPKHLITATGQRVTLRCSPRSGDLSVYWYQQSLDQGLQFLIQYYNGEERAKGNILERFSAQQFPDLHSELNLSSLELGDSALYFCASSVKGSTTGELFFGEGSRLTVL.

The gene calls are TRBV23-1 and TRBJ1-5; D unresolved. TRBV23-1 counts as an open reading frame of uncertain function. The CDR3 consists of 15 residues. Deletions cut 3 bases from V and 0 bases from J, with 9 bases between. The CDR3 coding sequence is TGCGCCAGCAGTCACCTCGGCCCTAGCAATCAGCCCCAGCATTTT. Encoded protein: CASSHLGPSNQPQHF.

The chain is built from TRBV2 and TRBJ1-1, with TRBD1 matching over 7 bases. The CDR3 spans 14 residues. Per germline, CDR1 SNHLY and CDR2 FYNNEI. V was pared by 7 bases and J by 11 bases, with 16 bases of the junction left unmatched. In DNA, the CDR3 is TGTGCCAGCATAGGGGGCGCCTACGCGGCCAGGGCTTTCTTT. Amino acids: CASIGGAYAARAFF.

The chain is built from TRBV19 and TRBJ1-1; D is undetermined. Looked up from germline, CDR1 is LNHDA and CDR2 is SQIVND (reference sequence). This CDR3 is 13 amino acids long. V lost 3 bases and J lost 4, with 9 bases in between. The CDR3 DNA sequence: TGTGCCAGTAGTATCTATTCCGGCACTGAAGCTTTCTTT. Protein product: CASSIYSGTEAFF.

This chain links TRBV29-1 with TRBJ1-1, with 8 nucleotides matching TRBD1. The J segment lost 2 bases and the V segment lost 0 bases, leaving 2 bases of the junction unmatched. Germline CDR1 is SQVTM and CDR2 is ANQGSEA. The CDR3 covers 14 residues. CDR3 in DNA: TGCAGCGTTGAAGAGGCAGGGGGCAACACTGAAGCTTTCTTT. This sequence encodes CSVEEAGGNTEAFF.

This clone showed up just a few times. The genes are TRBV4-2 and TRBJ1-2; the match to TRBD1 covers 8 bases. The ends lost 0 bases at V and 8 bases at J; junction bases unmatched: 11. This CDR3 is built from 16 residues. The germline CDR1 and CDR2 sequences are LGHNA and YNFKEQ. CDR3 DNA sequence: TGTGCCAGCAGCCAAGACCCCGGCCAGGGGGCGAGGGGCTACACCTTC. It yields the protein CASSQDPGQGARGYTF.

The chain couples TRBV7-9 to TRBJ2-5; TRBD2 might be the D (5 bases). The CDR3 runs to 18 residues. The germline V gene has CDR1 SEHNR and CDR2 FQNEAQ (reference sequence). Trimming shortened V by 6 bases and J by 4 bases, and 27 bases separated the two germline ends. In DNA, the CDR3 is TGTGCCAGCAGTTCACGCCCTCAGAGCGGACTCCTTAGAGAGACCCAGTACTTC. Amino acid sequence: CASSSRPQSGLLRETQYF. Variable domain in full (rest from reference TRBV7-9 and TRBJ2-5): DTGVSQNPRHKITKRGQNVTFRCDPISEHNRLYWYRQTLGQGPEFLTYFQNEAQLEKSRLLSDRFSAERPKGSFSTLEIQRTEQGDSAMYLCASSSRPQSGLLRETQYFGPGTRLLVL.

This clone occurred once. This chain joins TRBV6-2 or TRBV6-3 and TRBJ2-7, with D tentatively TRBD2 (7 bases). Per the germline V gene, CDR1 is MNHEY and CDR2 is SVGEGT. CDR3 length: 16 amino acids. V was trimmed by 2 bases and J by 3 bases, leaving 17 bases between them. CDR3 sequence reads: CASSYGYWGGGYEQYF. The DNA of the CDR3 is TGTGCCAGCAGTTACGGCTATTGGGGGGGCGGCTACGAGCAGTACTTC.

The chain is built from TRBV30 and TRBJ1-1, with 7 bases matching TRBD1. V lost 0 bases, J lost 3 bases, and 10 bases stayed unmatched. The CDR3 totals 16 residues. From germline, CDR1 is GTSNPN and CDR2 SVGIG (reference sequence). Written as DNA, the CDR3 is TGTGCCTGGAGTGTACGGCGACAGGGCGGGGACACTGAAGCTTTCTTT. It translates to CAWSVRRQGGDTEAFF.

The chain recombines TRBV29-1 with TRBJ1-4; D gene ambiguous. The CDR3 length is 15 residues. Germline V gene sequence: CDR1 SQVTM, CDR2 ANQGSEA. Trimming shortened V by 2 bases and J by 0 bases, and 10 bases separated the two germline ends. CDR3 sequence reads: CSVELGSATNEKLFF. In DNA, the CDR3 is TGCAGCGTTGAATTGGGGAGCGCAACTAATGAAAAACTGTTTTTT.

The rearrangement joins TRBV2 to TRBJ1-5, with TRBD1 as a possible D gene (5 bases). Between the trimmed V and J ends, which lost 1 base and 0 bases, there was a span of 10 bases. This CDR3 contains 16 residues. The germline CDR1 and CDR2 sequences are SNHLY and FYNNEI. CDR3 sequence reads: CASSEGTSTSNQPQHF. The DNA for the CDR3 is TGTGCCAGCAGTGAAGGGACAAGCACTAGCAATCAGCCCCAGCATTTT. Full variable domain (missing parts from reference TRBV2 and TRBJ1-5): EPEVTQTPSHQVTQMGQEVILRCVPISNHLYFYWYRQILGQKVEFLVSFYNNEISEKSEIFDDQFSVERPDGSNFTLKIRSTKLEDSAMYFCASSEGTSTSNQPQHFGDGTRLSIL.

The gene calls are TRBV24-1 and TRBJ1-2; D is possibly TRBD1 (6 bases). Between the trimmed V and J ends, which lost 4 bases and 7 bases, there was a span of 12 bases. This CDR3 has 13 residues. The germline gives CDR1 KGHDR, CDR2 SFDVKD. CDR3 coding DNA: TGTGCCACCAGTGAAACCGGGACATTTGGCTACACCTTC. Its translation: CATSETGTFGYTF.

This clone has a handful of counts. This chain uses TRBV5-1 with TRBJ2-7; D gene unclear. The CDR3 is made up of 13 amino acids. Trimming left V 4 bases short and J 0 bases short, with 8 bases between. Germline CDR1 reads SGHRS; CDR2 reads YFSETQ. The CDR3 loop reads CASSQAFSYEQYF. For the CDR3, the DNA is TGCGCCAGCAGCCAGGCGTTCTCCTACGAGCAGTACTTC.

This clone came up a few times. The chain employs TRBV19 and TRBJ1-5, with 8 bases fitting TRBD1. The germline gives CDR1 LNHDA, CDR2 SQIVND (reference sequence). The CDR3 is made up of 17 amino acids. With 7 bases clipped from V and 0 bases from J, the junction kept 11 bases outside the gene matches. CDR3 in amino acids: CASMGRQGAYSNQPQHF. For the CDR3, the DNA is TGTGCCAGTATGGGTCGGCAGGGGGCTTATAGCAATCAGCCCCAGCATTTT.

This rearrangement joins TRBV29-1 to TRBJ1-1; D perhaps matches TRBD1 (5 bases). Germline V CDR1 and CDR2: SQVTM, ANQGSEA. V lost 4 bases, J lost 1 base, and 10 bases lay in between. CDR3 size: 13 residues. CDR3 in amino acids: CSVGTTGNTEAFF. The CDR3 DNA follows: TGCAGCGTTGGGACCACAGGGAACACTGAAGCTTTCTTT.

The chain links TRBV7-2 to TRBJ1-5; TRBD1 matches 10 bases. Germline V gives CDR1 SGHTA, CDR2 FQGNSA. J was trimmed by 7 bases and V by 3 bases; bases with no gene match: 6. This CDR3 contains 15 residues. CDR3 amino acids: CASSLTRTGGQPQHF. For the CDR3, the DNA is TGTGCCAGCAGCTTGACCCGGACAGGGGGGCAGCCCCAGCATTTT.

The chain has TRBV6-4 and TRBJ2-3, with 9 bases identical to TRBD2. Germline V lookup: CDR1 MRHNA, CDR2 SNTAGT. This CDR3 has 16 residues. After removal of 2 bases from V and 1 base from J, the junction contained 4 bases not matched to a gene. The CDR3 DNA reads as TGTGCCAGCAGTGACCCGGGACTAGCCGGCACAGATACGCAGTATTTT. Translating it yields CASSDPGLAGTDTQYF.

This clone was picked up a small number of times. The V and J genes are TRBV24-1 and TRBJ2-3; TRBD2 aligns across 16 bases. V shed 9 bases, J shed 9 bases, and the junction held 8 bases outside the gene matches. The CDR3 is 15 residues long. Per the germline V gene, CDR1 is KGHDR and CDR2 is SFDVKD. The chain's CDR3 is CATSPGLAGGRTQYF. The DNA for the CDR3 is TGTGCCACCTCTCCGGGACTAGCGGGGGGGCGAACGCAGTATTTT.

This chain uses TRBV6-4 with TRBJ2-3; D is unclear. The germline gives CDR1 MRHNA, CDR2 SNTAGT. With 3 bases removed from V and 7 bases from J, the gap between germline ends came to 11 bases. The CDR3 loop spans 13 amino acids. The CDR3 DNA follows: TGTGCCAGCAGTGATGGGCTATCTTATACGCAGTATTTT. It translates to CASSDGLSYTQYF.

The rearrangement uses TRBV7-2 and TRBJ2-6; 7 bases map to TRBD1. The CDR3 totals 17 residues. Losses at the gene ends were 5 bases for V and 1 base for J; bases not matched to a gene: 8. Germline loops: CDR1 SGHTA, CDR2 FQGNSA. The CDR3 bases are TGTGCCAGCAGCCGGGACAGTGGGGGTTCTGGGGCCAACGTCCTGACTTTC. Its protein is CASSRDSGGSGANVLTF.